Following are 26 T cell receptor beta chains from one sample sequenced in a study of Graves' ophthalmopathy and Graves' hyperthyroidism. Amplification targeted the TCR beta CDR3 regions, with RNA transcripts as the source material. The library came from an HTBI-primed first-round RT-PCR and a second-round multiplex PCR. TCRdb used MiXCR to reprocess the multiplex PCR reads, holding one entry per CDR3 protein. The sample lists over a million distinct CDR3 sequences, approximately 35% seen once, with roughly 10% in the top ten. Sequencing was done on a sample of peripheral blood or thyroid tissue (not recorded which). The receptors come from an adult man with Graves' hyperthyroidism.

In this sample, this clonotype turned up a few times. The chain links TRBV9 to TRBJ2-2, with 8 bases matching TRBD1. This CDR3 is built from 16 residues. J lost 1 base, V lost 4 bases, and 6 bases had no gene match. CDR1 and CDR2 (germline): SGDLS, YYNGEE. The CDR3 reads CASSSPGQENTGELFF. The DNA of the CDR3 is TGTGCCAGCAGCTCCCCGGGACAGGAGAACACCGGGGAGCTGTTTTTT.

The genes are TRBV30 and TRBJ2-6, with D maybe TRBD1 (5 bases). Germline CDR1 reads GTSNPN; CDR2 reads SVGIG (reference sequence). The CDR3 is 15 amino acids. With 3 bases removed from V and 1 base from J, the gap between germline ends came to 10 bases. CDR3 region: CAWSQTGSGANVLTF. The CDR3 region has the DNA TGTGCCTGGAGCCAAACAGGTTCTGGGGCCAACGTCCTGACTTTC.

Note on this clonotype: Compared with germline, one end of the junction differs, possibly owing to a read error. CDR3 protein: CAARVPSGTQYF. In DNA, the CDR3 is TGTGCCGCCAGAGTTCCCTCAGGGACCCAGTACTTC. This rearrangement joins TRBV24-1 to TRBJ2-5; no definite D call. The CDR3 covers 12 residues. The germline gives CDR1 KGHDR, CDR2 SFDVKD.

This clonotype was seen repeatedly, ten times or more. The chain uses TRBV7-9 and TRBJ2-6; TRBD1 agrees at 8 bases. Germline V gives CDR1 SEHNR, CDR2 FQNEAQ (reference sequence). The CDR3 sequence is 18 residues long. J gave up 1 base and V 6 bases, and 11 bases lay outside the gene matches. This CDR3 is CASSQFGTGYSGANVLTF. The CDR3 region has the DNA TGTGCCAGCAGTCAATTCGGGACAGGATATTCTGGGGCCAACGTCCTGACTTTC.

This clonotype was detected many times. V and J are TRBV20-1 and TRBJ2-7, with a tentative D call TRBD2 (6 bases). Between the trimmed V and J ends, which lost 0 bases and 1 base, there was a span of 10 bases. This CDR3 contains 14 residues. From germline, CDR1 is DFQATT and CDR2 SNEGSKA (reference sequence). CDR3 loop: CSARDPGVSYEQYF. The CDR3 DNA is TGCAGTGCTAGAGATCCGGGGGTATCCTACGAGCAGTACTTC.

The genes are TRBV6-1 and TRBJ1-5; D not resolved. The V gene's germline CDR1 is MNHNS and CDR2 SASEGT. CDR3 length: 12 residues. V dropped 3 bases and J dropped 7 bases, with 7 bases sitting between them. The DNA for the CDR3 is TGTGCCAGCAGTGATATAGGGCAGCCCCAGCATTTT. This codes for CASSDIGQPQHF.

This clonotype was seen repeatedly, ten times or more. This sequence joins TRBV19 and TRBJ2-7, with TRBD1 matching over 10 bases. With 9 bases clipped from V and 6 bases from J, the junction kept 17 bases outside the gene matches. Germline CDR1 LNHDA, CDR2 SQIVND (reference sequence). The length of the CDR3 is 16 residues. The CDR3, as DNA: TGTGCCAGACCTCGGGACAGGGGATCAACCGCGGCCGAGCAGTACTTC. Translated, it gives CARPRDRGSTAAEQYF.

The rearrangement uses TRBV20-1 and TRBJ1-1; tentatively, D is TRBD1 (6 bases). V lost 3 bases and J lost 5, with 16 bases in between. CDR1 and CDR2 (germline): DFQATT, SNEGSKA (reference sequence). This CDR3 is 14 amino acids long. The CDR3 sequence: CSASPRGQGTEAFF. The DNA for the CDR3 is TGCAGTGCTAGCCCCAGAGGGCAGGGGACTGAAGCTTTCTTT.

This clonotype was recorded a few times. The chain combines TRBV18 with TRBJ1-4; a possible D gene is TRBD1 (6 bases). CDR1 is KGHSH and CDR2 is LQKENI in the germline V gene. Trimming took off 2 bases at V and 8 bases at J, with 15 bases between the two ends. The CDR3 consists of 15 residues. The CDR3 coding sequence is TGTGCCAGCTCACCATCACAGGGCCTTCGGGAAAAACTGTTTTTT. Encoded protein: CASSPSQGLREKLFF.

Worth noting for this clonotype: With a much larger clone just one base away, this may be a read error. CDR3 coding DNA: TGTGCCAGCAGCAGGGGACGGAGGGGCCTCAATCAGCCCCAGCATTTT. This codes for CASSRGRRGLNQPQHF. V is TRBV10-3 and J is TRBJ1-5, with D possibly TRBD1 on 6 matching bases. The CDR3 consists of 16 residues. Trimming removed 10 bases from V and 3 bases from J, with 22 bases in between. Germline lookup yields CDR1 ENHRY and CDR2 SYGVKD.

The CDR3 region is CATSSGPPVQAIYEQYF. The CDR3 coding sequence is TGTGCCACCAGCAGCGGTCCCCCGGTACAAGCCATCTACGAGCAGTACTTC. The chain uses TRBV15 and TRBJ2-7; no clear D gene. The CDR3 is 17 amino acids. Germline CDR1 reads LNHNV; CDR2 reads YYDKDF (reference sequence). V lost 3 bases, J lost 3 bases, and 21 bases lay in between.

Ten or more counts support this clonotype. The rearrangement links TRBV29-1 to TRBJ1-1; D gene uncertain. CDR3 size: 15 residues. Trimming left V 4 bases short and J 6 bases short, with 21 bases between. Germline V gene data show CDR1 as SQVTM and CDR2 as ANQGSEA. The chain's CDR3 is CSVAHFWRRRPEAFF. CDR3 DNA: TGCAGCGTTGCCCACTTTTGGCGGAGGCGTCCTGAAGCTTTCTTT.

This clonotype was seen more than once but under ten times. This rearrangement joins TRBV6-5 to TRBJ1-4; D uncertain. The CDR3 extends over 13 amino acids. V was trimmed by 2 bases and J by 10 bases, leaving 11 bases between them. Germline assignment: CDR1 MNHEY and CDR2 SVGAGI. CDR3 sequence: CASSYQALGKLFF. CDR3 DNA: TGTGCCAGCAGTTACCAGGCCCTTGGAAAACTGTTTTTT.

Only a few counts were recorded for this clonotype. The genes are TRBV20-1 and TRBJ2-5; weak D call: TRBD2 (6 bases). Trimming pared 0 bases from V and 1 base from J, leaving 12 bases between. The CDR3 totals 15 residues. Germline assignment: CDR1 DFQATT and CDR2 SNEGSKA (reference sequence). CDR3 DNA: TGCAGTGCTAGAGATGGGGGACTCGGCCAAGAGACCCAGTACTTC. It specifies CSARDGGLGQETQYF.

This clonotype came up a few times. This chain connects TRBV7-9 to TRBJ1-4, with TRBD1 matching 10 bases. V was clipped by 4 bases and J by 2 bases; unmatched bases: 10. CDR1 and CDR2 from the germline V gene are SEHNR and FQNEAQ (reference sequence). The length of the CDR3 is 18 residues. DNA for the CDR3: TGTGCCAGCAGCTCCCGGACAGGGGGATTTGGGACTAATGAAAAACTGTTTTTT. Translated, it gives CASSSRTGGFGTNEKLFF.

Concerning this clonotype itself: A read error may be the cause here, since a much bigger clone is one base away. This chain uses TRBV20-1 with TRBJ1-1; D unresolved. In germline, CDR1 is DFQATT, CDR2 SNEGSKA (reference sequence). The CDR3 loop spans 15 amino acids. Trimming left V 2 bases short and J 0 bases short, with 13 bases between. DNA of the CDR3: TGCAGTGCTAGAAAGCCCGGGTCGGTGAACACTGAAGCTTTCTTT. Translation: CSARKPGSVNTEAFF.

CDR3 coding DNA: TGTGCCAGCAGCCAAGAACAGGGGCGACACCAAGAGACCCAGTACTTC. Its translation is CASSQEQGRHQETQYF. J is TRBJ2-5 and V is TRBV7-2; 7 positions match TRBD1. Germline CDR1 reads SGHTA; CDR2 reads FQGNSA. This CDR3 spans 16 amino acids. Trimming cost V 5 bases and J 0 bases; bases outside gene matches: 9.

The chain carries TRBV9 and TRBJ1-5, with TRBD1 matching 8 bases. CDR3 length equals 15 residues. Germline V CDR1 and CDR2: SGDLS, YYNGEE. After removal of 4 bases from V and 9 bases from J, the junction contained 12 bases not matched to a gene. The CDR3 sequence is CASSLAHRGSRPQHF. In DNA form, the CDR3 reads TGTGCCAGCAGCTTAGCTCACAGGGGGTCTCGGCCCCAGCATTTT.

This sequence joins TRBV11-2 and TRBJ1-1; 7 bases agree with TRBD1. The CDR3 consists of 14 residues. Germline values: CDR1 SGHAT, CDR2 FQNNGV. V was clipped by 4 bases and J by 5 bases; unmatched bases: 7. CDR3 loop: CASSSKTGVTEAFF. The CDR3 DNA is TGTGCCAGCAGCTCAAAAACAGGGGTAACTGAAGCTTTCTTT.

This clonotype came up many times. J is TRBJ1-3 and V is TRBV20-1; D is undetermined. The germline gives CDR1 DFQATT, CDR2 SNEGSKA (reference sequence). This CDR3 has 14 amino acids. V was cut by 4 bases and J by 0 bases, with 10 bases left in between. The CDR3 here is CSATPTLSGNTIYF. Written as DNA, the CDR3 is TGCAGTGCTACACCGACTCTCTCTGGAAACACCATATATTTT.

The chain recombines TRBV6-5 with TRBJ2-7, with no clear D. The CDR3 sequence is 15 residues long. The V and J ends lost 0 bases and 5 bases respectively, with 14 bases between them. CDR1 MNHEY and CDR2 SVGAGI come from the germline V gene. The chain's CDR3 is CASSYSTGEEDEQYF. CDR3 DNA: TGTGCCAGCAGTTACTCGACGGGTGAAGAGGACGAGCAGTACTTC.

The J gene is TRBJ2-5, the V gene TRBV6-5, with 8 positions matching TRBD2. Trimming removed 8 bases from V and 4 bases from J; junction bases left unmatched: 9. The CDR3 contains 14 residues. The germline gives CDR1 MNHEY, CDR2 SVGAGI. CDR3 protein: CASSRGVLRETQYF. For the CDR3, the DNA is TGTGCCAGCTCGCGGGGGGTACTAAGAGAGACCCAGTACTTC.

Worth noting for this clonotype: A much larger clonotype is one base distant, so this may be a read error. The rearrangement joins TRBV29-1 to TRBJ2-2; 9 nucleotides align to TRBD1. Germline V gene lookup returns CDR1 SQVTM and CDR2 ANQGSEA. Trimming removed 6 bases from V and 15 bases from J; junction bases left unmatched: 8. This CDR3 region has 11 residues. Written as DNA, the CDR3 is TGCAGCGTGTTGACAGGGGGACTAATGTTTTTT. Encoded protein: CSVLTGGLMFF.

This clonotype turned up a few times. The chain employs TRBV14 and TRBJ2-5; 7 nucleotides agree with TRBD2. J was trimmed by 0 bases and V by 3 bases; bases with no gene match: 7. The CDR3 is 16 residues long. The V gene's germline CDR1 is SGHDN and CDR2 FVKESK. CDR3 region: CASSQGRGVYQETQYF. In nucleotides, the CDR3 is TGTGCCAGCAGCCAGGGGAGGGGAGTCTACCAAGAGACCCAGTACTTC.

J is TRBJ1-2 and V is TRBV12-3 or TRBV12-4, with a tentative D call TRBD1 (5 bases). This CDR3 spans 12 amino acids. The germline V and J ends were trimmed by 7 bases and 3 bases, with 9 bases remaining between them. The CDR3: CASTAGDYGYTF. CDR3 nucleotides: TGTGCCAGCACCGCGGGGGACTATGGCTACACCTTC.

The chain uses TRBV4-1 and TRBJ1-1; D uncertain. The CDR3 has 20 amino acids. Trimming shortened V by 0 bases and J by 0 bases, and 23 bases separated the two germline ends. The germline V gene encodes CDR1 MGHRA and CDR2 YSYEKL. The CDR3 region is CASSQDILAIQAGMNTEAFF. The CDR3 region has the DNA TGCGCCAGCAGCCAAGATATTCTAGCGATTCAGGCGGGGATGAACACTGAAGCTTTCTTT.